The TCR beta chain described here comes from a study of CD8 T cells in Susac syndrome. V lost 3 bases, J lost 11 bases, and 1 base stayed unmatched. The CDR3 contains 13 residues. The germline V gene encodes CDR1 SGHDT and CDR2 YYEEEE. Reverse transcription of roughly 0.5 to 1 ug RNA was carried out with random hexamers. The authors amplified TCR beta CDR3 across 54 Vbeta and 13 Jbeta using immunoSEQ multiplex PCR. In TCRdb, the immunoSEQ multiplex PCR reads were re-called with MiXCR into one record per CDR3 protein. The table lists around 130,000 distinct CDR3 sequences, 94% of them singletons. Sequencing of TCR beta was performed on blood CD8+ T cells and on blood CD4+ T cells. Age- and sex-matched healthy donors served as the control group. Bulk CD8+ and CD4+ cells came from magnetic negative isolation; CD8+ TEMRA by FACS.

The TCR originated in a human donor in good health. The specimen sequenced was CD4+ T cells from PBMCs. The chain joins TRBV5-6 to TRBJ2-6; 11 bases map to TRBD1. CDR3 loop: CASSSDRGHVLTF. The CDR3 bases are TGTGCCAGCAGCTCGGACAGGGGGCACGTCCTGACTTTC.